This TCR beta chain was documented in a study of regulatory T cells in long-lasting Graves disease. Described time point: newly diagnosed GD, antithyroid drugs for less than 3 months. PBMC RNA was the source of the TCR library. Arm-PCR with iRepertoire HTBI primers amplified the CDR3 regions for these TCR beta libraries. One entry per CDR3 protein, called by TCRdb with MiXCR from the multiplex PCR reads. The sample shows 580,000 or so distinct CDR3 sequences, roughly 16% of them seen only once. Germline CDR1 reads SGHAT; CDR2 reads FQNNGV. The CDR3 is 17 amino acids. The V segment lost 4 bases and the J segment 6 bases; nucleotides outside the gene matches: 16. Comments on this clonotype: Antigen specificity is unknown.

Findings and limits, study-wide: Among samples with persistent disease, TRBV28, TRBJ1-2 and TRBJ2-5 were favored. Newly diagnosed patients had higher TCR diversity than persistent Graves' patients did. Samples came from peripheral blood alone, without thyroid tissue.

This sample also belongs to another study, concerning T cells in Graves' hyperthyroidism and ophthalmopathy. That investigation notes: The model identified upcoming ophthalmopathy a median roughly 6.5 months ahead of onset.

This chain uses TRBV11-2 with TRBJ1-2; 8 bases line up with TRBD1. Here the sequenced sample was peripheral blood mononuclear cells (PBMCs), taken at new diagnosis, from a patient treated with antithyroid drugs. This receptor was identified in a man younger than 35 with Graves disease. CDR3 sequence reads: CASSSQGASSLMDGYTF. The CDR3 coding sequence is TGTGCCAGCAGCTCGCAGGGGGCTAGTAGTCTGATGGATGGCTACACCTTC.